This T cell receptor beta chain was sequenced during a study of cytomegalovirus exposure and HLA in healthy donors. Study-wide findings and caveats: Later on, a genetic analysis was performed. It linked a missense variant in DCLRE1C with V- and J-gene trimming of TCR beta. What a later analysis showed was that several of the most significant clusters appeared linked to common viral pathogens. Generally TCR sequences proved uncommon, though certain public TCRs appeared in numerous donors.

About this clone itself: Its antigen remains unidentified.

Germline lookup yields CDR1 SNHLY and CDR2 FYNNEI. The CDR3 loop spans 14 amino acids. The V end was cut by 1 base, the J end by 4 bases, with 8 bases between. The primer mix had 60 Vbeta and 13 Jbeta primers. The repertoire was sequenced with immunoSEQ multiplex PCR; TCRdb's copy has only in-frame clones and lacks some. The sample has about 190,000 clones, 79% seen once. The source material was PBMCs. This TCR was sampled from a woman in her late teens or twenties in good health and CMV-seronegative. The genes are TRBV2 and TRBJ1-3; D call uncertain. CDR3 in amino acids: CASSEGGLGNTIYF. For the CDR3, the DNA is TGTGCCAGCAGTGAAGGTGGGCTCGGAAACACCATATATTTT.